A single TCR beta chain is shown here with its context. The specificity of this receptor is unknown. No base-level quality is on record; no much larger clone is a single base apart. The data originate from a study of cytomegalovirus exposure and HLA in healthy donors (dated by TCRdb to 2017 to 2019). Background on the whole study: An earlier analysis of about 560 of the donors reported 276 Gb of sequence data and 100 million to 120 million unique TCR beta sequences obtained from some 200 million T cells. Approximately 300 gigabases of sequencing data and 75 million to 85 million unique TCR sequences made up an early release that covered fewer than 650 HLA-typed donors. Of the roughly 410 genotyped donors, 65% to 90% were placed in the genetic ancestry cluster associated with self-reported Caucasian donors. The aim of the study was to test whether cataloging public T cell receptors could identify signatures of past pathogen exposure. The study profiled the T cell repertoires of around 700 subjects by immunosequencing and related them to cytomegalovirus serostatus. A separate validation cohort of about 110 different subjects was used in addition to the 666-subject first cohort. High-throughput TCR immunosequencing, statistical association of individual TCRs with disease status, and machine learning were combined to predict cytomegalovirus infection status. A later analysis re-analyzed previously published TCR beta repertoires from roughly 630 donors and added high-resolution HLA genotyping to study TCR occurrence patterns. In the later analysis, no new phenotypic data were used to find candidate immune exposures; instead, reliance was placed on TCR beta sequences and their occurrence across donors. In an earlier analysis of roughly 600 of the donors, high-throughput TCR beta sequencing was used to judge whether each TCR beta V gene segment behaved as functional or pseudogenic. Donor age, sex, ethnicity and CMV serostatus were compiled together with the repertoire data. A later genetic analysis took genome-wide SNP genotypes for about 55% of the 666 donors and used that subset as a discovery cohort. All discovery cohort repertoires had been generated on a single sequencing platform. Class I and class II HLA loci were covered by the typing at four-digit resolution. The number of donors typed differed by locus, with 629-630 for A, B, C, DRB1 and DQB1, roughly 520 for DQA1, 606 for DPA1, and around 450 for DPB1. Five DR-DQ haplotypes were handled as single units for association and clustering because linkage in the cohort was strong. Among some 410 genotyped donors of the cohort, an average of about 240,000 unique TCR beta nucleotide sequences were sequenced per donor, roughly 18% of them non-productive.

The cohort was made up of 500 to 800 healthy bone marrow donors. At the time of sampling, every cohort member was nominally healthy, though immune exposures that went unrecorded were likely present. The donor was CMV seropositive and was included in the group of almost 300 seropositive cohort members. A peripheral blood sample was collected from each donor, and TCR beta sequencing was performed on peripheral blood mononuclear cells. The Qiagen DNeasy Blood Extraction Kit was used to extract genomic DNA from the blood cell samples. The paper as a whole reports these results and caveats: While some public TCRs were present in many individuals, most TCR sequences turned up only very rarely across donors. In an earlier analysis of some 540 of the donors, most TCR beta V segments appeared in productive rearrangements about 87% or about 30% of the time, broadly matching IMGT annotations. Only TCR beta chains were sequenced in this cohort, and the absence of alpha or paired-chain data limited detectable features. Strong co-occurrence of HLA alleles, especially DR and DQ, made assigning TCR associations to individual alleles difficult. Correlated functional status among segregating V segments might be attributable to linkage disequilibrium, but an unknown experimental factor could not be ruled out. Immune exposure information for the cohort was limited to CMV serostatus. Sequencing depth was assumed to be roughly uniform across donors in the presence/absence analyses, though that assumption may not hold. It was suggested by the authors that the approach could potentially be generalized to other disease states and immunological phenotypes. An association between a missense DCLRE1C variant and V-gene and J-gene trimming of TCR beta chains was found in a later genetic analysis and replicated in an independent cohort. The earlier analysis of about 600 of the donors excluded some 16 rarely observed V segments, including chromosome 9 orphons, because counts were too low. The study listed approximately 150 TCR beta chains as associated with cytomegalovirus. In vitro tests confirmed that a few of the cytomegalovirus-associated TCR beta chains recognize cytomegalovirus antigens. According to a later genetic analysis, donors in an Asian-associated ancestry cluster had fewer N-insertions in productive TCRs than the approximately 710-donor mean. A cluster of highly shared sequence variants was judged likely to represent a technical artifact of the sequencing pipeline. Because the 87-base-pair reads could not distinguish some IMGT-functional V segments, including TRBV6-2 and TRBV6-3, those segments were excluded. According to a later analysis, TCR association rates differed among HLA loci, with DRB1 alleles showing the most associated TCRs and HLA-C alleles showing the fewest. The classifier was reported to diagnose cytomegalovirus status with high specificity and sensitivity in both the original cohort and the validation cohort. Compared with equally common non-associated chains, HLA-associated TCR beta chains in a later analysis were more clonally expanded and had lower generation probabilities. Because some donors lacked HLA typing at each locus, the association tests relied only on the typed subset. A later analysis associated about 17,000 TCR beta sequences with specific HLA alleles at a false discovery rate of 0.05. A later analysis found that most CMV-associated TCR beta chains appeared HLA-restricted, with HLA associations seemingly driven largely by CMV exposure. A further reported finding was that TCR beta sequences accurately predicted the HLA-A and HLA-B alleles for most subjects in the first cohort. Several of the top co-occurrence clusters appeared to be linked to parvovirus B19, influenza, CMV and Epstein-Barr virus, according to a later analysis.

Library preparation was by the immunoSEQ multiplex PCR assay. For the multiplex PCR, a mixture combining 60 forward primers for TCR Vbeta segments and 13 reverse primers for TCR Jbeta segments was used. The CDR3 region of rearranged TCR beta genes was amplified from genomic DNA with a multiplex PCR assay. The Illumina HiSeq System was used to sequence the amplified TCR beta libraries as 87-base-pair reads. The paper's processing steps were these. Across the roughly 700 repertoires, a later analysis counted 75 million to 90 million unique TCR beta chains, roughly 11 million of which were shared by at least two donors. Raw reads were error-corrected and collapsed into unique sequences with a nearest-neighbor algorithm that merged closely related sequences to remove PCR and sequencing errors. CDR3 sequences were aligned to IMGT reference sequences to assign V, D and J gene segments. For a sequence to be retained, a match of at least six nucleotides to both a V gene segment and a J gene segment was required. Rearrangements were classified as productive when the CDR3 lacked stop codons and remained in frame with V and J, and all other rearrangements were classified as non-productive. CDR3 was defined by IMGT convention, running from the second conserved V-encoded cysteine to the conserved J-encoded phenylalanine. Sequences without an unambiguous match to a single V gene segment were excluded from the earlier analysis of 450 to 750 of the donors. An earlier analysis of several hundred of the donors called V segments functional above 56.7% productive rearrangements and segregating when the between-donor standard deviation exceeded 5%. To diagnose cytomegalovirus status from the catalog of TCR beta chain sequences, a statistical classification framework was built. V and J gene assignment, in a later analysis, came from comparing TCR nucleotide sequences with IMGT/GENE-DB human TR gene sequences. A later analysis assigned CDR3 sequences and most-parsimonious VDJ recombination scenarios with the TCRdist pipeline. In a later analysis, each TCR beta chain was defined by its CDR3 amino acid sequence together with its V-gene family, and reads lacking a unique V-gene family were excluded. In a later analysis, fewer than 600 highly shared, low-generation-probability nucleotide sequences were removed to address suspected cross-contamination and a sequencing artifact. In a later analysis, a clonal expansion index was calculated for each public chain from normalized within-repertoire ranks of inferred template counts. A later analysis computed generation probabilities with a VDJ recombination model fitted to out-of-frame rearrangements, and checked the results against IGoR. In a later analysis, TCR-TCR, TCR-HLA and TCR-CMV co-occurrence was scored with hypergeometric tests, and a repertoire-size bias correction was applied to TCR pairs. In a later analysis, false discovery rates were estimated by permuting HLA or CMV assignments 20 times. A later analysis grouped co-occurring TCRs with DBSCAN, adding TCRdist sequence similarity when clustering within HLA-allele-positive subsets. Co-occurrence clustering excluded repertoires with fewer than 30,000 or more than 120,000 public chains, plus five with anomalous nucleotide sharing. TCRdb stores this immuneACCESS table with in-frame sequences only. Part of the clones is absent; in the studies checked, under half of the shortfall reflects unresolved V genes, and no reason is known for the rest. V and J calls and clone size are given by that table; D and trimming were obtained from the DNA. The sample data list more than 95,000 clones, and under 85% of these were observed just once. The ten most abundant clones make up roughly 15% of the sample.

As encoded in the germline V gene, CDR1 is SGHRS while CDR2 is YFSETQ. Between the V and J ends, shortened by 2 bases and 0 bases respectively, the junction contains 9 bases. The CDR3 numbers 15 residues from cysteine through phenylalanine. The CDR3 DNA has 45 bases and is translated from base 1. This TCR was recovered from a woman between 65 and 79 years old in good health and CMV-seropositive. This sequence uses TRBV5-1 and TRBJ2-1; a tentative D call is TRBD1 (5 bases match). Sequenced sample: PBMCs. The CDR3 sequence is CASSLQVSSYNEQFF. The bases read TGCGCCAGCAGCTTACAGGTGAGCTCCTACAATGAGCAGTTCTTC.